The 20 T cell receptor beta chains presented below share a single source sample, sequenced in a study of T cell repertoires in cytomegalovirus infection. One entry per CDR3 protein results from TCRdb running MiXCR on the reads. The data hold about 310,000 distinct CDR3 sequences, with under 20% observed a single time. The sequenced sample consisted of PBMCs. The receptors derive from a human donor in good health (CMV status not recorded). Some clones in this sample may be carry-over from other donors' samples.

The rearrangement joins TRBV20-1 to TRBJ1-4, with D maybe TRBD1 (5 bases). V was shortened by 6 bases and J by 3 bases, with 17 bases between the two germline ends. This CDR3 has 15 amino acids. Germline CDR1 and CDR2: DFQATT and SNEGSKA (reference sequence). Here the CDR3 DNA reads TGCAGTGCCACCGGGGGAGTCGTAGCTAATGAAAAACTGTTTTTT. This encodes CSATGGVVANEKLFF.

This chain uses TRBV5-6 with TRBJ2-1; 9 bases agree with TRBD2. This CDR3 is 16 amino acids long. The V gene's germline CDR1 is SGHDT and CDR2 YYEEEE. Trimming at V came to 4 bases and at J to 4 bases, leaving 9 bases not matched to a gene. As DNA, the CDR3 is TGTGCCAGCAGCCGGAGGACTAGCGCCCTATACAATGAGCAGTTCTTC. Amino acid sequence: CASSRRTSALYNEQFF.

This chain joins TRBV7-9 and TRBJ2-7; D may be TRBD1 or TRBD2 (5 bases each). The germline gives CDR1 SEHNR, CDR2 FQNEAQ (reference sequence). Trimming took 1 base from V and 1 from J, leaving 11 bases between them. This CDR3 comprises 15 residues. The CDR3 DNA follows: TGTGCCAGCAGCTTAGTGGGACGGTGGTCCTACGAGCAGTACTTC. It translates to CASSLVGRWSYEQYF.

A few counts support this clonotype. The J gene is TRBJ2-1, the V gene TRBV20-1, with 7 bases identical to TRBD2. J gave up 8 bases and V 8 bases, and 12 bases lay outside the gene matches. The CDR3 covers 13 residues. Germline V gives CDR1 DFQATT, CDR2 SNEGSKA (reference sequence). In nucleotides, the CDR3 is TGCAGTCCCCGCAGCGGGGCTAGGGATGAGCAGTTCTTC. As protein: CSPRSGARDEQFF.

This clonotype was detected ten times or more. The rearrangement uses TRBV7-2 and TRBJ1-2; the match to TRBD1 covers 8 bases. CDR1 is SGHTA, CDR2 FQGNSA, per germline. The CDR3 is 14 amino acids. V was pared by 5 bases and J by 6 bases, with 8 bases of the junction left unmatched. The CDR3 spells CASSPRQGFDGYTF. For the CDR3, the DNA is TGTGCCAGCAGCCCCAGACAGGGGTTCGATGGCTACACCTTC. The full variable domain, completed using reference TRBV7-2 and TRBJ1-2, is GAGVSQSPSNKVTEKGKDVELRCDPISGHTALYWYRQSLGQGLEFLIYFQGNSAPDKSGLPSDRFSAERTGGSVSTLTIQRTQQEDSAVYLCASSPRQGFDGYTFGSGTRLTVV.

This clonotype was recorded many times. This rearrangement joins TRBV28 to TRBJ2-2, with a possible D match to TRBD1 (6 bases). This CDR3 is 15 amino acids long. Looked up from germline, CDR1 is MDHEN and CDR2 is SYDVKM. V dropped 4 bases and J dropped 5 bases, with 14 bases sitting between them. As DNA, the CDR3 is TGTGCCAGCAGTTCAGGGACACGGACGACCGGGGAGCTGTTTTTT. Amino acids: CASSSGTRTTGELFF.

The sample holds a few counts of this clonotype. V gene TRBV20-1 combines with J gene TRBJ2-1, with 8 bases lining up with TRBD2. V dropped 7 bases and J dropped 7; count of bases not matched to a gene: 18. This CDR3 comprises 16 residues. Germline CDR1 reads DFQATT; CDR2 reads SNEGSKA (reference sequence). For the CDR3, the DNA is TGCAGTGGCAGCGTAGGTCTCGGGAGGGCGGGAAATGAGCAGTTCTTC. Translated, it gives CSGSVGLGRAGNEQFF.

There are a few counts of this clonotype. The chain uses TRBV7-2 and TRBJ2-7, with 8 bases fitting TRBD1. V dropped 3 bases and J dropped 2; count of bases not matched to a gene: 6. Germline V CDR1 and CDR2: SGHTA, FQGNSA. CDR3 length: 15 amino acids. The CDR3 DNA is TGTGCCAGCAGCTTTGACAGGGGTTCAGCCTACGAGCAGTACTTC. Translation gives CASSFDRGSAYEQYF.

The table lists this clonotype with many counts. The CDR3 is CASSLGRGDTQYF. The CDR3 DNA reads TGTGCCAGCAGTTTGGGGAGGGGAGATACGCAGTATTTT. The chain uses TRBV11-1 and TRBJ2-3; 7 bases map to TRBD2. V was clipped by 6 bases and J by 5 bases; unmatched bases: 5. Looked up from germline, CDR1 is SGHAT and CDR2 is FQDESV (reference sequence). The CDR3 consists of 13 residues.

The chain has TRBV2 and TRBJ2-1; 11 positions match TRBD2. The V segment lost 3 bases and the J segment 7 bases; nucleotides outside the gene matches: 5. Germline lookup yields CDR1 SNHLY and CDR2 FYNNEI. This CDR3 contains 15 residues. CDR3 nucleotide sequence: TGTGCCAGCAGTGAGACGGGGACTAGCGGTAATGAGCAGTTCTTC. Translated: CASSETGTSGNEQFF.

This chain links TRBV4-3 with TRBJ1-6, with 10 positions matching TRBD1. The ends lost 1 base at V and 6 bases at J; junction bases unmatched: 3. Per germline, CDR1 LGHNA and CDR2 YSLEER. CDR3 length: 16 residues. The CDR3 nucleotides read TGCGCCAGCAGCCAAGGCCGGGACAGGGGTAATTCACCCCTCCACTTT. Translating gives CASSQGRDRGNSPLHF.

This clonotype was found a few times. The rearrangement uses TRBV12-3 or TRBV12-4 and TRBJ2-5, with D perhaps TRBD2 (5 bases). The CDR3 runs 15 residues. Trimming took off 0 bases at V and 1 base at J, with 9 bases between the two ends. This CDR3 is CASSLAPLVQETQYF. The CDR3 coding sequence is TGTGCCAGCAGTTTAGCTCCACTAGTCCAAGAGACCCAGTACTTC.

The chain employs TRBV4-2 and TRBJ2-6; unclear D gene. V was trimmed by 0 bases and J by 2 bases, leaving 11 bases between them. The germline gives CDR1 LGHNA, CDR2 YNFKEQ. CDR3 size: 17 residues. The CDR3: CASSQDKSGAGANVLTF. The CDR3 nucleotides read TGTGCCAGCAGCCAAGATAAGAGTGGGGCTGGGGCCAACGTCCTGACTTTC.

At least ten counts were recorded for this clonotype. The chain joins TRBV28 to TRBJ1-4; D might be TRBD1 (5 bases). CDR1 is MDHEN, CDR2 SYDVKM, per germline. The CDR3 is 15 amino acids. Trimming took off 3 bases at V and 4 bases at J, with 12 bases between the two ends. The CDR3 sequence is CASSLEGSDNEKLFF. The CDR3 DNA follows: TGTGCCAGCAGTTTGGAGGGGAGCGATAATGAAAAACTGTTTTTT.

This clonotype occurred many times. The gene calls are TRBV7-6 and TRBJ1-5; TRBD1 is a possible D gene (5 bases). The CDR3 covers 13 residues. Germline assignment: CDR1 SGHVS and CDR2 FNYEAQ. With 5 bases removed from V and 7 bases from J, the gap between germline ends came to 12 bases. CDR3: CASSPLGDQPQHF. The DNA of the CDR3 is TGTGCCAGCAGCCCCTTAGGGGACCAGCCCCAGCATTTT.

The J gene is TRBJ1-4, the V gene TRBV19, with D unresolved. The CDR3 has 14 amino acids. Germline lookup yields CDR1 LNHDA and CDR2 SQIVND (reference sequence). Deletions cut 5 bases from V and 2 bases from J, with 9 bases between. The CDR3 sequence: CASSRSATNEKLFF. CDR3 DNA: TGTGCCAGTAGTCGGTCAGCGACTAATGAAAAACTGTTTTTT.

This clonotype has more than one count but fewer than ten. The rearrangement links TRBV2 to TRBJ1-4, with no clear D. The CDR3 consists of 11 residues. Germline CDR1 is SNHLY and CDR2 is FYNNEI. Trimming pared 4 bases from V and 14 bases from J, leaving 11 bases between. CDR3 coding DNA: TGTGCCAGCAGTGCTGTGGGTTTGCTGTTTTTT. This sequence encodes CASSAVGLLFF.

This clonotype was seen ten or more times. This chain uses TRBV28 with TRBJ1-6; D uncertain. The CDR3 is 12 amino acids. The germline CDR1 and CDR2 sequences are MDHEN and SYDVKM. Trimming cost V 4 bases and J 10 bases, with 8 bases left between them. The CDR3 DNA follows: TGTGCCAGCAGTTCTCGAGAGTCACCCCTCCACTTT. Translated, it gives CASSSRESPLHF.

This chain uses TRBV7-9 with TRBJ2-2; 8 bases are a match to TRBD2. CDR1 is SEHNR and CDR2 is FQNEAQ in the germline V gene (reference sequence). V gave up 4 bases and J gave up 5 bases; unmatched junction bases: 9. The CDR3 length is 16 residues. The CDR3 here is CASSSRGAPGTGELFF. Written as DNA, the CDR3 is TGTGCCAGCAGCTCGCGGGGGGCCCCTGGAACCGGGGAGCTGTTTTTT.

This clonotype has a count of ten or more. CDR3: CASSPDEVDQKLFF. CDR3 DNA sequence: TGTGCCAGCTCACCCGACGAGGTAGACCAAAAACTGTTTTTT. This chain joins TRBV18 and TRBJ1-4; no firm D call. The CDR3 length is 14 residues. V lost 3 bases to trimming and J lost 9 bases, with 14 bases between them. The germline V gene encodes CDR1 KGHSH and CDR2 LQKENI.